This paragraph reports one TCR beta chain. The target antigen is unknown. Documented time point: week 11, during vaccination. A single vaccine dose contained 300 ug of mutant IDH1 20-mer peptide, and topical imiquimod was used with it. The sample is drawn from a study of a mutant IDH1 vaccine in newly diagnosed glioma. Study in general: Scheduled for weeks 1, 3, 5, 7, 11, 15, 19 and 23, eight vaccinations were given to patients. The initiation of vaccination occurred 4-6 weeks after radiotherapy alone, or with temozolomide cycles. Sex among treated patients split about 62% male, around 40% female; mean age was roughly 40 years. Patients were pretreated with radiotherapy, temozolomide, or both, mostly both.

The data were produced by immunoSEQ multiplex PCR, yet TCRdb's version contains in-frame clones alone and is incomplete. Of some 64,000 clones listed, about 81% are singletons. The sample was PBMCs, taken from a glioma patient whose treatment included an IDH1 peptide vaccine. The TCR sequence derives from a woman in her forties or fifties with glioma.

The CDR3 loop is CASSVAGTGVHSPLHF. In DNA form, the CDR3 reads TGTGCCAGTAGTGTCGCCGGGACAGGGGTTCATTCACCCCTCCACTTT. This chain joins TRBV19 and TRBJ1-6; 10 nucleotides agree with TRBD1. CDR1 and CDR2 (germline): LNHDA, SQIVND (reference sequence). Trimming cost V 5 bases and J 8 bases; bases outside gene matches: 9. This CDR3 region has 16 residues.